This T cell receptor beta chain was found in a study of long-term antiretroviral therapy in people with HIV (dated by TCRdb to between 2021 and 2023). With regard to the full study: The earliest samples were collected approximately a decade before the 2015 WHO recommendation for immediate ART, a period when ART was typically delayed until CD4 counts fell. A total of 192 cryopreserved PBMC samples were contributed to the cohort by 30 adults with confirmed HIV infection, with samples collected serially over a mean of approximately 6 years (range 1-12). Among the roughly 30 participants with HIV, fewer than twelve were female. A retrospective serial study tested whether ART initiation and durable HIV suppression were associated with changes in peripheral blood TRB repertoire composition and diversity. No cross-contamination during QIAcube processing was shown when test extractions of a monoclonal T-cell line were performed alongside 33 polyclonal samples. Overall study results and their limits: Compared with controls, HIV repertoires had narrower CDR3 length ranges, and the network structure pointed to an antigen-experienced repertoire that shifted only slightly toward naive after ART. Samples dated from 2004 to 2017, and the ART regimens used may be less effective than current ones. Limited PBMC availability meant only the TCR beta chain was sequenced, without alpha chain pairing. Starting ART was linked to a significant rise in TRB diversity, yet even with long-term ART the diversity remained significantly lower than in transplant donor controls. Unsorted PBMC were profiled instead of sorted CD4+ and CD8+ T cells because pre-ART samples had limited cell numbers. No data were available on ART adherence, viral resistance or therapy changes, limiting inferences about post-ART repertoire changes. The repertoire was dominated across all time points by expanded TRB clones identified before ART initiation, although this dominance was seen to fluctuate and to decrease in many PLHIV after ART.

Details on this clone: The antigen it binds to is not known. Base qualities are not at hand, and no much larger clone is one base apart.

Inclusion was restricted to participants for whom at least one PBMC sample before ART initiation and at least two post-ART samples were available. Every participant with HIV received treatment in the United States of America. Before DNA extraction, cryopreserved samples containing about 0.9-10 million PBMC were thawed and washed. At the time of the earliest PBMC sample, participants with HIV were aged between roughly 20 and 60 years. PBMC samples were contributed by each participant from 1-4 timepoints before ART initiation and 2-8 timepoints after ART initiation, with a median of 7 samples. Serial HIV viral load, CD4+ T-cell count, ART history and demographic data were obtained for every participant. Genomic DNA was extracted from unsorted PBMC with a Qiagen kit on a QIAcube, with processing performed in batches of 12 samples. The immunoSEQ hsTCRB v3.0 assay was used at survey level resolution to sequence the TRB variable region. The targeted TRB sequencing depth was about 40,000-50,000 T-cell genomes per sample. TRB libraries were pooled and sequenced on an Illumina MiSeq using a v3 150-cycle kit. The authors processed their data as follows. Repertoire analysis was run in R within a reproducible Nextflow workflow that covered QC, data transformation and analysis. LymphoSeq2, an R package for exploring AIRR-Seq data, was used to implement the custom analyses. Four samples that yielded fewer than 5000 total TRB sequences were excluded, so that around 190 HIV repertoires were analyzed. Among the 170 to 200 retained HIV repertoires, roughly 60 were collected before ART initiation and 120 to 140 were collected after ART initiation. Repertoires were downsampled to 5000 TRB nucleotide sequences, with summary statistics averaged over 100 downsampling iterations. The analysis kept only TRB sequences whose CDR3 regions were at least seven amino acids long. Diversity was measured with a Shannon entropy-derived clonality score and the Gini coefficient. In the repertoire networks, any two of the top 5000 CDR3 amino acid sequences were connected whenever the two sequences differed by an edit distance of one. For TRB CDR3 amino acid sequences, antigen specificity groups and MHC restriction were predicted with GLIPH2. To flag known associations with CMV, EBV, HIV or tissue antigens, CDR3 amino acid sequences were compared against VDJdb and McPAS-TCR. Pre-ART, post-ART and control groups were compared with Wilcoxon signed-rank tests and Holm-Bonferroni correction. What TCRdb holds here is the immuneACCESS table cut down to in-frame rearrangements. Part of the clones is not present; checked against another copy, under half of the missing clones reflect an unresolved V gene, and the others are unexplained. The V and J calls and clone size were taken over from that table, and D and trimming were inferred from the DNA. The sample data list some 45,000 clones, and around 86% of these were observed just once. Of the sample, around 5% falls within the top ten clones.

This receptor was obtained from a woman between 50 and 59 years old with HIV. The starting material was unsorted PBMCs, obtained 0.1 years before starting antiretroviral therapy.

This receptor carries the CDR3 CASSLPGGDEQYF. The DNA reads as follows: TGCGCCAGCAGCTTGCCAGGGGGCGACGAGCAGTACTTC. Recombination joined TRBV5-1 with TRBJ2-7; the central 8 bases match TRBD1. CDR1 and CDR2, per the germline V gene, are SGHRS and YFSETQ. Unmatched junction bases come to 2, with V trimmed by 1 base and J by 5 bases. The CDR3 contains 13 residues, cysteine and phenylalanine counted. The sequence is cut down to CDR3 DNA, 39 bases in frame from base 1. The variable domain in full, with residues beyond the CDR3 obtained from the reference TRBV5-1 and TRBJ2-7 genes, is KAGVTQTPRYLIKTRGQQVTLSCSPISGHRSVSWYQQTPGQGLQFLFEYFSETQRNKGNFPGRFSGRQFSNSRSEMNVSTLELGDSALYLCASSLPGGDEQYFGPGTRLTVT.